Following are 22 T cell receptor beta chains from one sample sequenced in a study of CD8 T cells in Susac syndrome. RNA in amounts of roughly 0.5 to 1 ug was reverse transcribed with random hexamers. TCRdb called the immunoSEQ multiplex PCR reads again in MiXCR, with one record for every CDR3 protein. The sample holds 70,000 to 95,000 distinct CDR3 sequences, 94% seen once. The sequenced material came from CD8+ T cells from PBMCs. The source is a human donor with Susac syndrome.

This chain joins TRBV5-4 and TRBJ2-1, with D unresolved. Trimming left V 4 bases short and J 0 bases short, with 11 bases between. CDR1 and CDR2 from the germline V gene are SGHNT and YYREEE (reference sequence). This CDR3 is built from 15 residues. This CDR3 is CASSMTWDSYNEQFF. In DNA, the CDR3 is TGTGCCAGCAGCATGACTTGGGACTCCTACAATGAGCAGTTCTTC.

The DNA of the CDR3 is TGTGCCAGCAGTGGACCAGGGATTGTTTATTCACCCCTCCACTTT. Translated, it gives CASSGPGIVYSPLHF. This chain connects TRBV12-3 or TRBV12-4 to TRBJ1-6; a weak D match, TRBD1 (5 bases). The CDR3 contains 15 residues. Between the trimmed V and J ends, which lost 5 bases and 8 bases, there was a span of 16 bases.

This clonotype was observed a handful of times. The V and J genes are TRBV20-1 and TRBJ1-2; D ambiguous. Germline-derived CDR1 and CDR2 are DFQATT and SNEGSKA (reference sequence). Between the trimmed V and J ends, which lost 5 bases and 7 bases, there was a span of 5 bases. The CDR3 contains 9 residues. This CDR3 reads CSAQIGYTF. Here the CDR3 DNA reads TGCAGTGCTCAGATTGGCTACACCTTC.

The rearrangement uses TRBV19 and TRBJ2-2, with a tentative D call TRBD2 (7 bases). Germline V gives CDR1 LNHDA, CDR2 SQIVND (reference sequence). CDR3 length: 17 residues. The V and J ends lost 0 bases and 5 bases respectively, with 16 bases between them. CDR3 DNA sequence: TGTGCCAGTAGTATAGAGTCATACAGGGAGGGTACCGGGGAGCTGTTTTTT. Amino acids: CASSIESYREGTGELFF.

In this sample, this clonotype turned up once. The chain uses TRBV28 and TRBJ2-7; D assignment may be TRBD1 or TRBD2 (6 bases each). V was trimmed by 7 bases and J by 3 bases, leaving 16 bases between them. CDR1 and CDR2 (germline): MDHEN, SYDVKM. The length of the CDR3 is 14 residues. The CDR3 bases are TGTGCCAGCACCCTTGGGGGGCGCAACTACGAGCAGTACTTC. Translated: CASTLGGRNYEQYF.

The rearrangement uses TRBV3-1 and TRBJ2-4; D not resolved. Between the trimmed V and J ends, which lost 2 bases and 8 bases, there was a span of 7 bases. The CDR3 sequence is 12 residues long. Germline V gene lookup returns CDR1 LGHDT and CDR2 YNNKEL (reference sequence). CDR3 sequence (DNA): TGTGCCAGCAGCCAATGGTTGGACATTCAGTACTTC. This translates into CASSQWLDIQYF. The full variable domain, with the rest looked up from reference TRBV3-1 and TRBJ2-4, is DTAVSQTPKYLVTQMGNDKSIKCEQNLGHDTMYWYKQDSKKFLKIMFSYNNKELIINETVPNRFSPKSPDKAHLNLHINSLELGDSAVYFCASSQWLDIQYFGAGTRLSVL.

This chain uses TRBV19 with TRBJ2-5; the match to TRBD2 covers 7 bases. The CDR3 extends over 13 amino acids. Germline V gene data show CDR1 as LNHDA and CDR2 as SQIVND (reference sequence). The V and J ends lost 5 bases and 5 bases, in that order; junction bases with no gene match: 5. This CDR3 is CASSPRTRETQYF. CDR3 nucleotides: TGTGCCAGTAGTCCCAGGACTAGGGAGACCCAGTACTTC.

This chain joins TRBV30 and TRBJ1-1; 9 bases map to TRBD1. The germline CDR1 and CDR2 sequences are GTSNPN and SVGIG (reference sequence). The CDR3 is made up of 16 amino acids. The trim removed 4 bases at V and 4 bases at J, leaving 13 bases unmatched. Here the CDR3 reads CAWITLEKGQGTEAFF. The CDR3 DNA sequence: TGTGCCTGGATAACTTTAGAGAAGGGACAGGGCACTGAAGCTTTCTTT.

This sequence joins TRBV20-1 and TRBJ1-1, with D unresolved. Germline lookup yields CDR1 DFQATT and CDR2 SNEGSKA (reference sequence). The CDR3 loop spans 11 amino acids. The CDR3 coding sequence is TGCAGCCTGGGTCAGAACACTGAAGCTTTCTTT. Its protein product is CSLGQNTEAFF.

The V and J genes are TRBV3-1 and TRBJ2-1; no clear D. Trimming removed 4 bases from V and 4 bases from J, with 11 bases in between. The germline gives CDR1 LGHDT, CDR2 YNNKEL (reference sequence). CDR3 length: 14 amino acids. CDR3 region: CASSPPRGYNEQFF. Here the CDR3 DNA reads TGTGCCAGCAGCCCCCCCCGTGGGTACAATGAGCAGTTCTTC.

The rearrangement uses TRBV7-9 and TRBJ2-7; 9 nucleotides match TRBD1. The V gene's germline CDR1 is SEHNR and CDR2 FQNEAQ (reference sequence). Trimming cost V 3 bases and J 3 bases; bases outside gene matches: 9. There are 16 residues in the CDR3. The DNA of the CDR3 is TGTGCCAGCAGCTTTCGGGTGGGGACAGGGAACTACGAGCAGTACTTC. As protein: CASSFRVGTGNYEQYF.

The genes are TRBV14 and TRBJ2-2; no firm D call. The CDR3 contains 13 residues. The V gene lost 4 bases and the J gene lost 1 base, with 4 bases spanning the gap. Germline V gene data show CDR1 as SGHDN and CDR2 as FVKESK. CDR3 DNA sequence: TGTGCCAGCAGCCGAATGAACACCGGGGAGCTGTTTTTT. Encoded protein: CASSRMNTGELFF.

The rearrangement links TRBV23-1 to TRBJ1-5; the D is unclear. TRBV23-1 carries the ORF label, with uncertain function. The CDR3 loop spans 17 amino acids. Trimming removed 3 bases from V and 7 bases from J, with 22 bases in between. CDR3 protein: CASSQFSPGGLVQPQHF. In nucleotides, the CDR3 is TGCGCCAGCAGTCAGTTCTCTCCCGGTGGGTTAGTCCAGCCCCAGCATTTT.

The rearrangement links TRBV3-1 to TRBJ1-6, with a possible D match to TRBD1 (5 bases). Trimming removed 3 bases at V and 8 bases at J, with 11 bases between. The germline gives CDR1 LGHDT, CDR2 YNNKEL (reference sequence). This CDR3 is built from 14 residues. This chain's CDR3 is CASSHIDSYSPLHF. CDR3 nucleotides: TGTGCCAGCAGCCACATAGACAGTTATTCACCCCTCCACTTT.

The genes are TRBV5-1 and TRBJ2-4; 8 bases are a match to TRBD1. CDR1 SGHRS and CDR2 YFSETQ come from the germline V gene. The CDR3 is 16 residues long. V trimming: 4 bases; J trimming: 8 bases; junction bases outside the gene matches: 14. The CDR3 spells CASSRRAGTGDDIQYF. In DNA form, the CDR3 reads TGCGCCAGCAGCAGGAGGGCCGGGACAGGAGATGACATTCAGTACTTC.

The chain has TRBV3-1 and TRBJ2-7, with D tentatively TRBD1 (6 bases). Germline V gives CDR1 LGHDT, CDR2 YNNKEL (reference sequence). Trimming removed 4 bases at V and 4 bases at J, with 14 bases between. The CDR3 is 14 residues long. DNA of the CDR3: TGTGCCAGCAGCCCCTATCAGGGGAGTTACGAGCAGTACTTC. Protein: CASSPYQGSYEQYF.

The V call is TRBV7-9, the J call TRBJ2-7, with D maybe TRBD2 (5 bases). The CDR3 runs to 12 residues. CDR1 and CDR2 (germline): SEHNR, FQNEAQ (reference sequence). Trimming removed 0 bases from V and 6 bases from J, with 6 bases in between. This CDR3 is CASSLAGVEQYF. The DNA of the CDR3 is TGTGCCAGCAGCTTAGCCGGGGTCGAGCAGTACTTC.

This chain uses TRBV20-1 with TRBJ2-1; 11 bases are shared with TRBD1. CDR1 and CDR2 from the germline V gene are DFQATT and SNEGSKA (reference sequence). Trimming removed 3 bases from V and 2 bases from J; junction bases left unmatched: 0. CDR3 length: 14 amino acids. Here the CDR3 reads CSARDRGPYNEQFF. DNA for the CDR3: TGCAGTGCTAGGGACAGGGGGCCCTACAATGAGCAGTTCTTC.

The chain couples TRBV7-6 to TRBJ1-5; TRBD1 matches 7 bases. Germline CDR1 reads SGHVS; CDR2 reads FNYEAQ. V lost 1 base, J lost 4 bases, and 7 bases stayed unmatched. The CDR3 is made up of 16 amino acids. The CDR3, as DNA: TGTGCCAGCAGCTTAGGGTTGGCAGGGGGAAATCAGCCCCAGCATTTT. It is translated as CASSLGLAGGNQPQHF.

A single count supports this clonotype. The chain uses TRBV7-9 and TRBJ2-1, with 8 bases aligning to TRBD2. The junction had 9 bases not matched to a gene; V was cut back by 4 bases and J by 4 bases. Germline V gives CDR1 SEHNR, CDR2 FQNEAQ (reference sequence). This CDR3 is built from 16 residues. CDR3 region: CASSSILAGRYNEQFF. In nucleotides, the CDR3 is TGTGCCAGCAGCTCCATTTTAGCGGGGAGGTACAATGAGCAGTTCTTC. Full variable domain (outside the CDR3, taken from reference TRBV7-9 and TRBJ2-1): DTGVSQNPRHKITKRGQNVTFRCDPISEHNRLYWYRQTLGQGPEFLTYFQNEAQLEKSRLLSDRFSAERPKGSFSTLEIQRTEQGDSAMYLCASSSILAGRYNEQFFGPGTRLTVL.

This clonotype was seen only once. This chain links TRBV5-1 with TRBJ1-4; D remains unclear. The CDR3 loop spans 14 amino acids. Germline assignment: CDR1 SGHRS and CDR2 YFSETQ. V was clipped by 0 bases and J by 10 bases, with 13 bases between them. The CDR3 is CASSLESPKGKLFF. In nucleotides, the CDR3 is TGCGCCAGCAGCTTGGAGTCACCCAAAGGAAAACTGTTTTTT.

V usage is TRBV7-9 and J usage is TRBJ2-1; TRBD2 agrees at 12 bases. The germline V gene has CDR1 SEHNR and CDR2 FQNEAQ (reference sequence). V was pared by 3 bases and J by 10 bases, with 7 bases of the junction left unmatched. The CDR3 is 15 amino acids. The CDR3 loop is CASSFALAGGYEQFF. CDR3 nucleotide sequence: TGTGCCAGCAGCTTCGCACTAGCGGGAGGATACGAGCAGTTCTTC. The complete variable domain, with remaining parts taken from reference TRBV7-9 and TRBJ2-1, reads DTGVSQNPRHKITKRGQNVTFRCDPISEHNRLYWYRQTLGQGPEFLTYFQNEAQLEKSRLLSDRFSAERPKGSFSTLEIQRTEQGDSAMYLCASSFALAGGYEQFFGPGTRLTVL.